The 5 T cell receptor beta chains given below trace back to one sample, sequenced in a study of blood T cell repertoires in COVID-19. This table comes from immunoSEQ multiplex PCR, and its TCRdb copy is limited to in-frame clones, with some not included. The sample has 30,000 or so clones; about 83% are singletons. The sample consisted of peripheral blood. The receptors were sampled from a man in his fifties or sixties with acute or convalescent COVID-19.

The chain joins TRBV6-5 to TRBJ2-3, with 9 bases lining up with TRBD2. This CDR3 has 15 amino acids. Germline trimming cut 6 bases from V and 4 bases from J; bases unmatched to any gene: 8. CDR1 and CDR2 (germline): MNHEY, SVGAGI. The CDR3 bases are TGTGCCAGCAGCGTCGGGACTAGCTGGTCAGATACGCAGTATTTT. Its translation: CASSVGTSWSDTQYF.

The chain employs TRBV2 and TRBJ2-1, with 9 bases identical to TRBD1. The CDR3 sequence is 14 residues long. Germline V gives CDR1 SNHLY, CDR2 FYNNEI. The V gene end was trimmed by 7 bases and the J gene end by 4 bases; junction bases not matched to a gene: 5. In DNA, the CDR3 is TGTGCCAGCATGGTAGGACAGGGGTACAATGAGCAGTTCTTC. It translates to CASMVGQGYNEQFF. The entire variable domain, with the rest obtained from reference TRBV2 and TRBJ2-1, is as follows: EPEVTQTPSHQVTQMGQEVILRCVPISNHLYFYWYRQILGQKVEFLVSFYNNEISEKSEIFDDQFSVERPDGSNFTLKIRSTKLEDSAMYFCASMVGQGYNEQFFGPGTRLTVL.

This clone has just a few counts. Relative to the germline gene, one junction end is altered; a read error may explain this. J is TRBJ1-6 and V is TRBV27; 8 nucleotides align to TRBD1. The CDR3 loop spans 18 amino acids. Germline V gene sequence: CDR1 MNHEY, CDR2 SMNVEV (reference sequence). The CDR3 protein is CASSLSFTGGSYNSPLHF. The DNA for the CDR3 is TGTGCCAGCAGTCTATCGTTTACAGGGGGCTCCTATAATTCACCCCTCCACTTT.

The chain has TRBV5-5 and TRBJ1-5; TRBD1 is a possible D gene (5 bases). The CDR3 covers 13 residues. The germline CDR1 and CDR2 sequences are SGHKS and YYEKEE (reference sequence). V shed 0 bases and J shed 10 bases, with 11 bases lying between them. This CDR3 is CASSLEGPSPQHF. CDR3 coding DNA: TGTGCCAGCAGCTTGGAGGGGCCTTCCCCCCAGCATTTT.

This clone was observed a handful of times. The J gene is TRBJ1-1, the V gene TRBV5-1, with D tentatively TRBD1 (6 bases). V lost 3 bases and J lost 0, with 9 bases in between. CDR3 length equals 14 residues. CDR1 is SGHRS, CDR2 YFSETQ, per germline. The CDR3 loop reads CASSSDRLNTEAFF. The CDR3 DNA reads TGCGCCAGCAGCTCGGACAGATTGAACACTGAAGCTTTCTTT. Based on the CDR3 plus reference TRBV5-1 and TRBJ1-1, the full variable domain is KAGVTQTPRYLIKTRGQQVTLSCSPISGHRSVSWYQQTPGQGLQFLFEYFSETQRNKGNFPGRFSGRQFSNSRSEMNVSTLELGDSALYLCASSSDRLNTEAFFGQGTRLTVV.